The 9 T cell receptor beta chains in this list originate from one sample, sequenced in a study of blood T cell repertoires in COVID-19. The protocol was immunoSEQ multiplex PCR, while the TCRdb copy is restricted to in-frame clones and leaves out a portion. The sample has about 200,000 clones, 80% seen once; the top ten hold 7.4%. Sequenced input: PBMCs or T cells enriched from blood (not recorded which). The origin of the receptors is a woman aged 40 to 50 with acute COVID-19.

J is TRBJ2-6 and V is TRBV21-1; the table assigns TRBD1, which was not confirmed against the DNA. TRBV21-1 constitutes a pseudogene. The CDR3 runs 16 residues. CDR3 bases: TGTGCCAGCAGCGCCACAGGAAACTCTGGGGCCAACGTCCTGACTTTC. Its protein product is CASSATGNSGANVLTF.

This chain connects TRBV27 to TRBJ1-2, with 7 bases lining up with TRBD1. Germline V CDR1 and CDR2: MNHEY, SMNVEV (reference sequence). This CDR3 region has 15 residues. V shed 2 bases and J 6 bases; nucleotides not matched to a gene: 9. The CDR3 coding sequence is TGTGCCAGCAGTTTACTACAGGGGATGAAGGATGGCTACACCTTC. Translated: CASSLLQGMKDGYTF.

This sequence joins TRBV14 and TRBJ2-3; 12 nucleotides line up with TRBD2. Losses at the gene ends were 3 bases for V and 1 base for J; bases not matched to a gene: 20. CDR3 length equals 22 residues. Germline V gene sequence: CDR1 SGHDN, CDR2 FVKESK. CDR3: CASSHPRLLAGGDLWGTDTQYF. The CDR3 DNA reads TGTGCCAGCAGCCACCCCCGGCTTCTAGCGGGGGGGGATTTGTGGGGCACAGATACGCAGTATTTT.

This rearrangement joins TRBV28 to TRBJ2-4; perhaps TRBD2 as D (6 bases). This CDR3 spans 15 amino acids. Germline loops: CDR1 MDHEN, CDR2 SYDVKM. Trimming removed 3 bases at V and 1 base at J, with 10 bases between. CDR3 protein: CASSFWGVAKNIQYF. CDR3 nucleotide sequence: TGTGCCAGCAGTTTTTGGGGGGTGGCCAAAAACATTCAGTACTTC.

The CDR3 sequence: CASSPGRGFGTEAFF. DNA of the CDR3: TGCGCCAGCAGCCCGGGCAGGGGTTTTGGCACTGAAGCTTTCTTT. V is TRBV5-1 and J is TRBJ1-1; weak D call: TRBD1 (6 bases). CDR3 length: 15 amino acids. Trimming took off 4 bases at V and 4 bases at J, with 17 bases between the two ends. Germline CDR1 is SGHRS and CDR2 is YFSETQ. The whole variable domain, remainder taken from reference TRBV5-1 and TRBJ1-1, is KAGVTQTPRYLIKTRGQQVTLSCSPISGHRSVSWYQQTPGQGLQFLFEYFSETQRNKGNFPGRFSGRQFSNSRSEMNVSTLELGDSALYLCASSPGRGFGTEAFFGQGTRLTVV.

CDR3 protein: CASSIVTGTANQPQHF. The DNA of the CDR3 is TGTGCCAGTAGTATTGTGACGGGGACAGCTAATCAGCCCCAGCATTTT. V and J are TRBV19 and TRBJ1-5; 7 nucleotides line up with TRBD1. The germline gives CDR1 LNHDA, CDR2 SQIVND (reference sequence). The trim removed 3 bases at V and 4 bases at J, leaving 9 bases unmatched. This CDR3 comprises 16 residues.

The rearrangement links TRBV2 to TRBJ2-5; TRBD1 aligns across 9 bases. The germline V gene has CDR1 SNHLY and CDR2 FYNNEI. V shed 8 bases and J 4 bases; nucleotides not matched to a gene: 11. This CDR3 has 15 amino acids. The chain's CDR3 is CASGFGQGRRETQYF. The CDR3 DNA is TGTGCCAGCGGGTTTGGACAGGGGAGACGAGAGACCCAGTACTTC.

The chain recombines TRBV14 with TRBJ1-1; the D gene is possibly TRBD1 (5 bases). CDR3 length equals 15 residues. Per the germline V gene, CDR1 is SGHDN and CDR2 is FVKESK. V was pared by 1 base and J by 3 bases, with 12 bases between. The CDR3: CASSQGWTGDTEAFF. The CDR3 nucleotides are TGTGCCAGCAGCCAAGGGTGGACGGGGGACACTGAAGCTTTCTTT. Full variable domain (remainder filled in from reference TRBV14 and TRBJ1-1): EAGVTQFPSHSVIEKGQTVTLRCDPISGHDNLYWYRRVMGKEIKFLLHFVKESKQDESGMPNNRFLAERTGGTYSTLKVQPAELEDSGVYFCASSQGWTGDTEAFFGQGTRLTVV.

The genes are TRBV10-1 and TRBJ2-7; 7 bases align to TRBD1. Losses at the gene ends were 6 bases for V and 3 bases for J; bases not matched to a gene: 8. There are 14 residues in the CDR3. The germline CDR1 and CDR2 sequences are WNHNN and SYGVQD (reference sequence). CDR3 residues: CASSEHRGNYEQYF. In DNA form, the CDR3 reads TGCGCCAGCAGCGAACACAGGGGAAACTACGAGCAGTACTTC.